The rows below give T cell receptor beta chains drawn from one sample of a study of response to subunit inactivated influenza vaccine. One entry per CDR3 protein results from TCRdb running MiXCR on the RT-PCR reads. Altogether 550,000 to 600,000 distinct CDR3 sequences are present, 10% to 15% being singletons, with the ten largest covering about 9.4%. The sample in question was PBMCs from blood, obtained on the day of vaccination. The receptors stem from a man aged 50 to 59 who received an inactivated influenza vaccine. CDR3s include the opening cysteine and the closing phenylalanine or tryptophan. The order of the fields is J gene, CDR3 length, V gene, CDR3 protein.

j_gene: TRBJ1-1
len: 16
v_gene: TRBV27
CDR3aa: CASSLSGTGWYTEAFF

j_gene: TRBJ1-2
len: 12
v_gene: TRBV30
CDR3aa: CACIPRGAGYTF

j_gene: TRBJ2-7
len: 13
v_gene: TRBV7-2
CDR3aa: CASSLLTGVEQYF

j_gene: TRBJ2-7
len: 13
v_gene: TRBV10-3
CDR3aa: CAISEGQTYEQYF

j_gene: TRBJ2-3
len: 14
v_gene: TRBV29-1
CDR3aa: CSVGIRSSTDTQYF

j_gene: TRBJ2-7
len: 14
v_gene: TRBV29-1
CDR3aa: CSAEGQGGTYEQYF

j_gene: TRBJ2-5
len: 15
v_gene: TRBV28
CDR3aa: CASSSEWGAQETQYF

j_gene: TRBJ2-5
len: 14
v_gene: TRBV14
CDR3aa: CASSQGTNALTQYF

j_gene: TRBJ1-1
len: 16
v_gene: TRBV5-8
CDR3aa: CASSLNWGHQNTEAFF

j_gene: TRBJ2-3
len: 15
v_gene: TRBV20-1
CDR3aa: CSARDEGTSTDTQYF

j_gene: TRBJ1-5
len: 15
v_gene: TRBV6-2/TRBV6-3
CDR3aa: CASSYSGTENQPQHF

j_gene: TRBJ2-4
len: 16
v_gene: TRBV6-2/TRBV6-3
CDR3aa: CASSYDRVVAKNIQYF

j_gene: TRBJ2-1
len: 16
v_gene: TRBV12-3/TRBV12-4
CDR3aa: CASSLMTGISYNEQFF

j_gene: TRBJ2-7
len: 14
v_gene: TRBV5-1
CDR3aa: CASSLGLEIYEQYF

j_gene: TRBJ2-3
len: 13
v_gene: TRBV12-3/TRBV12-4
CDR3aa: CASLANRADTQYF

j_gene: TRBJ2-2
len: 18
v_gene: TRBV4-3
CDR3aa: CASSPRTSGRSGTGELFF

j_gene: TRBJ2-4
len: 17
v_gene: TRBV4-1
CDR3aa: CASSQPRQGSAKNIQYF

j_gene: TRBJ2-7
len: 16
v_gene: TRBV6-1
CDR3aa: CASSHYEQGIRDEQYF

j_gene: TRBJ2-7
len: 13
v_gene: TRBV20-1
CDR3aa: CSARGGSLYEQYF

j_gene: TRBJ2-2
len: 15
v_gene: TRBV12-3/TRBV12-4
CDR3aa: CASSLGTPGTGELFF

j_gene: TRBJ2-3
len: 18
v_gene: TRBV7-8
CDR3aa: CASSLYSWGGSGTDTQYF

j_gene: TRBJ2-1
len: 16
v_gene: TRBV5-1
CDR3aa: CASSLASATGVGEQFF

j_gene: TRBJ2-4
len: 17
v_gene: TRBV28
CDR3aa: CASSFSASGSNKNIQYF

j_gene: TRBJ2-2
len: 15
v_gene: TRBV6-2/TRBV6-3
CDR3aa: CASRALTGGPGELFF

j_gene: TRBJ2-7
len: 15
v_gene: TRBV3-1
CDR3aa: CASSQGPSASYEQYF

j_gene: TRBJ2-5
len: 15
v_gene: TRBV10-3
CDR3aa: CAISESRTAAETQYF

j_gene: TRBJ2-7
len: 14
v_gene: TRBV19
CDR3aa: CASSRDRGFYEQYF

j_gene: TRBJ2-3
len: 15
v_gene: TRBV20-1
CDR3aa: CSARGGTGVSDTQYF

j_gene: TRBJ2-1
len: 13
v_gene: TRBV10-3
CDR3aa: CAISEKGYNEQFF

j_gene: TRBJ2-5
len: 15
v_gene: TRBV2
CDR3aa: CASSAMGGEGETQYF

j_gene: TRBJ2-7
len: 17
v_gene: TRBV4-2
CDR3aa: CASSQVIMQGNPYEQYF

j_gene: TRBJ2-2
len: 13
v_gene: TRBV6-2/TRBV6-3
CDR3aa: CASIQSGTGELFF

j_gene: TRBJ1-2
len: 14
v_gene: TRBV7-2
CDR3aa: CASSHPDRINGYTF

j_gene: TRBJ2-5
len: 14
v_gene: TRBV7-2
CDR3aa: CASSLEPGLETQYF

j_gene: TRBJ2-7
len: 13
v_gene: TRBV20-1
CDR3aa: CSAGTGNRNEQYF

j_gene: TRBJ2-6
len: 11
v_gene: TRBV20-1
CDR3aa: CSAVGANVLTF

j_gene: TRBJ2-3
len: 14
v_gene: TRBV19
CDR3aa: CASSIWDGTDTQYF

j_gene: TRBJ2-5
len: 15
v_gene: TRBV5-1
CDR3aa: CASSLFTSGSETQYF

j_gene: TRBJ2-5
len: 15
v_gene: TRBV18
CDR3aa: CASSPRLGNRETQYF

j_gene: TRBJ2-6
len: 16
v_gene: TRBV29-1
CDR3aa: CSVGMDSPSGANVLTF

j_gene: TRBJ2-7
len: 14
v_gene: TRBV18
CDR3aa: CASSPSGQGYEQYF

j_gene: TRBJ2-5
len: 15
v_gene: TRBV20-1
CDR3aa: CSASLRTSGQETQYF

j_gene: TRBJ2-5
len: 13
v_gene: TRBV3-1
CDR3aa: CATRTSGEETQYF

j_gene: TRBJ2-7
len: 15
v_gene: TRBV5-1
CDR3aa: CASSLVTMASYEQYF

j_gene: TRBJ2-2
len: 16
v_gene: TRBV28
CDR3aa: CASSQLAGAYTGELFF

j_gene: TRBJ1-1
len: 13
v_gene: TRBV4-3
CDR3aa: CASSQGGRTEAFF

j_gene: TRBJ2-1
len: 18
v_gene: TRBV9
CDR3aa: CASSGHHLAGGPVDEQFF

j_gene: TRBJ2-1
len: 11
v_gene: TRBV29-1
CDR3aa: CSVEGYNEQFF

j_gene: TRBJ1-2
len: 12
v_gene: TRBV7-3
CDR3aa: CASSSGSGGYTF

j_gene: TRBJ2-1
len: 15
v_gene: TRBV5-1
CDR3aa: CASSLEQGSYNEQFF

j_gene: TRBJ2-1
len: 14
v_gene: TRBV27
CDR3aa: CASSVRGRYNEQFF

j_gene: TRBJ2-3
len: 12
v_gene: TRBV7-2
CDR3aa: CASSLGGLAGVF

j_gene: TRBJ2-1
len: 15
v_gene: TRBV10-3
CDR3aa: CATKNRDRGHNEQFF